Listed here are 28 T cell receptor beta chains from one sample, sequenced in a study of CD8+ T cells in alopecia areata (dated by TCRdb to the late 2010s). Library method: the immunoSEQ multiplex PCR assay. For TCR sequencing, RNA was extracted from every sample and reverse transcribed into cDNA to serve as template. What TCRdb holds here is the immuneACCESS table cut down to in-frame rearrangements. Part of the clones is not present; checked against another copy, under half of the missing clones reflect an unresolved V gene, and the others are unexplained. For this sample the table gives some 180,000 clones, of which approximately 50% were detected only once. About 9.4% of the sample is in the top ten clones. The treatment or condition label for this specimen denotes: oral pan-JAK inhibitor, 5-10 mg twice daily. The sample here was CD8+ T cells sorted from blood, taken around week 54, from a patient treated with tofacitinib. Every receptor here comes from a human donor with alopecia areata.

V gene TRBV25-1 combines with J gene TRBJ1-5; D is unclear. The germline gives CDR1 MGHDK, CDR2 SYGVNS. The CDR3 spans 13 residues. The V gene lost 1 base and the J gene lost 3 bases, with 4 bases spanning the gap. The CDR3, as DNA: TGTGCCAGCAGTGAATTCGTCAATCAGCCCCAGCATTTT. It encodes CASSEFVNQPQHF.

The chain recombines TRBV29-1 with TRBJ2-4, with D possibly TRBD1 on 6 matching bases. CDR1 is SQVTM, CDR2 ANQGSEA, per germline. The CDR3 totals 15 residues. Trimming removed 3 bases from V and 14 bases from J, with 26 bases in between. The CDR3 coding sequence is TGCAGCGTTGAGGGGGCAGGGGCCTTGGGGATATTTGAGTACTTC. Its protein product is CSVEGAGALGIFEYF. The entire variable domain, with the rest obtained from reference TRBV29-1 and TRBJ2-4, is as follows: SAVISQKPSRDICQRGTSLTIQCQVDSQVTMMFWYRQQPGQSLTLIATANQGSEATYESGFVIDKFPISRPNLTFSTLTVSNMSPEDSSIYLCSVEGAGALGIFEYFGAGTRLSVL.

This clone has only a few counts. The chain recombines TRBV29-1 with TRBJ2-7; D tentatively fits TRBD1 or TRBD2 (6 bases each). V was pared by 0 bases and J by 2 bases, with 11 bases between. The CDR3 length is 14 residues. Germline V gives CDR1 SQVTM, CDR2 ANQGSEA. CDR3: CSVEEGRGAYEQYF. CDR3 nucleotides: TGCAGCGTTGAAGAAGGAAGGGGGGCCTACGAGCAGTACTTC.

V and J are TRBV4-1 and TRBJ1-2; tentative D call: TRBD1 (6 bases). Per the germline V gene, CDR1 is MGHRA and CDR2 is YSYEKL. Trimming shortened V by 1 base and J by 4 bases, and 16 bases separated the two germline ends. The CDR3 has 16 amino acids. The CDR3 nucleotides read TGCGCCAGCAGCCAAGCTATACTAGGGGGAGGCTATGGCTACACCTTC. It yields the protein CASSQAILGGGYGYTF.

The rearrangement links TRBV5-1 to TRBJ2-7; D perhaps matches TRBD2 (7 bases). Germline CDR1 and CDR2: SGHRS and YFSETQ. CDR3 length: 14 amino acids. V was cut by 4 bases and J by 5 bases, with 16 bases left in between. CDR3 bases: TGCGCCAGCAGCCATAACGGGGGGCTGAACGAGCAGTACTTC. Protein: CASSHNGGLNEQYF. Full variable domain (missing parts from reference TRBV5-1 and TRBJ2-7): KAGVTQTPRYLIKTRGQQVTLSCSPISGHRSVSWYQQTPGQGLQFLFEYFSETQRNKGNFPGRFSGRQFSNSRSEMNVSTLELGDSALYLCASSHNGGLNEQYFGPGTRLTVT.

Comment on this clone: A much larger clonotype is one base distant, so this may be a read error. The V gene is TRBV28, the J gene TRBJ2-3, with D uncertain. The CDR3 spans 18 residues. The V end lost 3 bases, the J end lost 0 bases, and 19 bases lay between the germline ends. Germline CDR1 reads MDHEN; CDR2 reads SYDVKM. CDR3 protein: CASSFGIEAMTSTDTQYF. The DNA for the CDR3 is TGTGCCAGCAGTTTTGGTATCGAGGCAATGACTAGCACAGATACGCAGTATTTT.

This clone came up a few times. The chain uses TRBV29-1 and TRBJ1-2; 12 bases agree with TRBD1. Germline loops: CDR1 SQVTM, CDR2 ANQGSEA. The CDR3 has 12 amino acids. J lost 8 bases, V lost 6 bases, and 4 bases had no gene match. CDR3 in amino acids: CSVAGQGAGYTF. In nucleotides, the CDR3 is TGCAGCGTGGCGGGACAGGGGGCCGGCTACACCTTC.

In the case of this clone: Germline and junction disagree at one end, which may indicate a read error. The V and J genes are TRBV6-4 and TRBJ2-2; TRBD1 matches at 9 bases. The germline V gene encodes CDR1 MRHNA and CDR2 SNTAGT. This CDR3 comprises 13 residues. In DNA, the CDR3 is TGCGCCAGCAGGGACAGGGACACCGGGGAGCTGTTTTTT. This sequence encodes CASRDRDTGELFF.

This chain uses TRBV2 with TRBJ2-2; D perhaps matches TRBD2 (6 bases). V was cut by 6 bases and J by 5 bases, with 13 bases left in between. The CDR3 is 14 residues long. Germline-derived CDR1 and CDR2 are SNHLY and FYNNEI. Here the CDR3 reads CASRRDLRTGELFF. The CDR3 DNA follows: TGTGCCAGCAGGCGGGACCTTCGGACCGGGGAGCTGTTTTTT. Using reference TRBV2 and TRBJ2-2 for the parts outside the CDR3, the full variable domain is EPEVTQTPSHQVTQMGQEVILRCVPISNHLYFYWYRQILGQKVEFLVSFYNNEISEKSEIFDDQFSVERPDGSNFTLKIRSTKLEDSAMYFCASRRDLRTGELFFGEGSRLTVL.

This clone has a handful of counts. The chain carries TRBV29-1 and TRBJ2-5; D might be TRBD1 (5 bases). This CDR3 spans 14 amino acids. Germline lookup yields CDR1 SQVTM and CDR2 ANQGSEA. Trimming took 0 bases from V and 4 from J, leaving 12 bases between them. The CDR3 reads CSVEDGAGRETQYF. CDR3 in DNA: TGCAGCGTTGAAGATGGGGCCGGTCGAGAGACCCAGTACTTC.

The genes are TRBV4-2 and TRBJ1-1; D gene uncertain. The CDR3 sequence is 13 residues long. Germline V gene data show CDR1 as LGHNA and CDR2 as YNFKEQ. Trimming took off 0 bases at V and 11 bases at J, with 13 bases between the two ends. CDR3 region: CASSQEVRLEAFF. CDR3 bases: TGTGCCAGCAGCCAAGAGGTCCGCCTGGAGGCTTTCTTT.

The chain combines TRBV4-3 with TRBJ2-1; 7 nucleotides match TRBD1. V dropped 4 bases and J dropped 3; count of bases not matched to a gene: 9. From germline, CDR1 is LGHNA and CDR2 YSLEER. The CDR3 runs 16 residues. CDR3 nucleotides: TGCGCCAGCAGCCGCTTAACAGGGGTCCACTACAATGAGCAGTTCTTC. This translates into CASSRLTGVHYNEQFF.

V and J are TRBV13 and TRBJ2-7; 8 bases fit TRBD2. V shed 5 bases and J 5 bases; nucleotides not matched to a gene: 5. The CDR3 length is 13 residues. Germline CDR1 reads PRHDT; CDR2 reads FYEKMQ (reference sequence). The CDR3, as DNA: TGTGCCAGCAGCCCCTTCGGGGGGGACGAGCAGTACTTC. Its protein product is CASSPFGGDEQYF.

The chain recombines TRBV9 with TRBJ2-5; TRBD1 matches 8 bases. The V segment lost 3 bases and the J segment 1 base; nucleotides outside the gene matches: 11. Germline V lookup: CDR1 SGDLS, CDR2 YYNGEE. This CDR3 region has 17 residues. This chain's CDR3 is CASSEGLKTGAQETQYF. For the CDR3, the DNA is TGTGCCAGCAGCGAAGGGTTAAAGACAGGGGCCCAAGAGACCCAGTACTTC.

V usage is TRBV30 and J usage is TRBJ2-3, with TRBD1 matching 8 bases. Germline CDR1 and CDR2: GTSNPN and SVGIG (reference sequence). The length of the CDR3 is 14 residues. V shed 1 base, J shed 0 bases, and the junction held 0 bases outside the gene matches. CDR3 sequence (DNA): TGTGCCTGGAGTGACAGGGGGAGCACAGATACGCAGTATTTT. Residues: CAWSDRGSTDTQYF.

V gene TRBV27 combines with J gene TRBJ2-3; 8 bases are a match to TRBD1. This CDR3 contains 15 residues. The germline V gene encodes CDR1 MNHEY and CDR2 SMNVEV (reference sequence). V shed 5 bases and J 4 bases; nucleotides not matched to a gene: 8. CDR3 residues: CASSEMTGAADTQYF. The CDR3, as DNA: TGTGCCAGCAGTGAAATGACAGGGGCGGCAGATACGCAGTATTTT.

As DNA, the CDR3 is TGTGCCAGCAGCTTAGACCCGGGTTCGGCGAACACTGAAGCTTTCTTT. Translating it yields CASSLDPGSANTEAFF. This chain joins TRBV11-2 and TRBJ1-1; D uncertain. V lost 0 bases and J 1 base, leaving 12 bases between the germline ends. Germline loops: CDR1 SGHAT, CDR2 FQNNGV. The CDR3 contains 16 residues. The entire variable domain, with the rest obtained from reference TRBV11-2 and TRBJ1-1, is as follows: EAGVAQSPRYKIIEKRQSVAFWCNPISGHATLYWYQQILGQGPKLLIQFQNNGVVDDSQLPKDRFSAERLKGVDSTLKIQPAKLEDSAVYLCASSLDPGSANTEAFFGQGTRLTVV.

The genes are TRBV7-2 and TRBJ2-1; weak D call: TRBD2 (6 bases). Between the trimmed V and J ends, which lost 1 base and 13 bases, there was a span of 11 bases. CDR1 SGHTA and CDR2 FQGNSA come from the germline V gene. This CDR3 contains 12 residues. This CDR3 is CASSLGGGFQFF. The CDR3 DNA sequence: TGTGCCAGCAGCTTAGGTGGGGGGTTTCAGTTCTTC.

The chain has TRBV28 and TRBJ2-3, with D perhaps assigned TRBD1 or TRBD2 (6 bases each). The CDR3 is 15 amino acids. Germline V gene lookup returns CDR1 MDHEN and CDR2 SYDVKM. V was clipped by 4 bases and J by 3 bases, with 14 bases between them. Written as DNA, the CDR3 is TGTGCCAGCAGTTCACAACAGGGAGGTACAGATACGCAGTATTTT. It codes for CASSSQQGGTDTQYF.

In its sample, this clone was seen once. V and J are TRBV27 and TRBJ2-6, with TRBD1 as a possible D gene (6 bases). V was cut by 5 bases and J by 0 bases, with 14 bases left in between. The V gene's germline CDR1 is MNHEY and CDR2 SMNVEV (reference sequence). This CDR3 is 17 amino acids long. As DNA, the CDR3 is TGTGCCAGCAGTCCCATGGACAGTAACTCTGGGGCCAACGTCCTGACTTTC. Encoded protein: CASSPMDSNSGANVLTF.

V usage is TRBV13 and J usage is TRBJ1-3, with no clear D. This CDR3 contains 15 residues. V lost 0 bases to trimming and J lost 0 bases, with 6 bases between them. Germline lookup yields CDR1 PRHDT and CDR2 FYEKMQ (reference sequence). The CDR3 loop is CASSLGGFSGNTIYF. As DNA, the CDR3 is TGTGCCAGCAGCTTAGGCGGTTTCTCTGGAAACACCATATATTTT.

The chain is built from TRBV27 and TRBJ2-4; 8 bases map to TRBD2. The ends lost 8 bases at V and 8 bases at J; junction bases unmatched: 14. This CDR3 contains 15 residues. Germline V CDR1 and CDR2: MNHEY, SMNVEV (reference sequence). The CDR3 loop is CASSLSRGGRDIQYF. CDR3 DNA sequence: TGTGCCAGCTCCTTAAGCCGGGGGGGCCGAGACATTCAGTACTTC.

The rearrangement uses TRBV2 and TRBJ2-5, with D possibly being TRBD1 (5 bases). Germline lookup yields CDR1 SNHLY and CDR2 FYNNEI. CDR3 length: 14 residues. The germline V and J ends were trimmed by 7 bases and 0 bases, with 12 bases remaining between them. The CDR3 DNA reads TGTGCCAGCATTCCCCCAGGGTACCAAGAGACCCAGTACTTC. It encodes CASIPPGYQETQYF.

The gene calls are TRBV7-9 and TRBJ2-5; maybe TRBD1 (5 bases). The CDR3 length is 13 residues. Trimming cost V 8 bases and J 2 bases, with 12 bases left between them. Germline values: CDR1 SEHNR, CDR2 FQNEAQ (reference sequence). CDR3 sequence reads: CASLKGIQETQYF. The CDR3 DNA follows: TGTGCCAGCCTTAAGGGGATTCAAGAGACCCAGTACTTC.

In its sample, this clone was seen a few times. The rearrangement uses TRBV11-2 and TRBJ2-3, with 7 bases lining up with TRBD2. CDR3 length equals 17 residues. Germline V lookup: CDR1 SGHAT, CDR2 FQNNGV. The V gene end was trimmed by 4 bases and the J gene end by 2 bases; junction bases not matched to a gene: 12. The CDR3 DNA follows: TGTGCCAGCAGCTCCCGTCCTAGCGGACCGTTCACAGATACGCAGTATTTT. This gives the protein CASSSRPSGPFTDTQYF.

CDR3 nucleotide sequence: TGTGCCAGCAGCTTGAACCCGGGACAGGGCTACGAGCAGTACTTC. This translates into CASSLNPGQGYEQYF. The chain joins TRBV11-2 to TRBJ2-7, with 9 bases identical to TRBD1. This CDR3 has 15 amino acids. J was trimmed by 3 bases and V by 3 bases; bases with no gene match: 6. Germline-derived CDR1 and CDR2 are SGHAT and FQNNGV.

In its sample, this clone was seen a few times. The chain recombines TRBV7-9 with TRBJ1-5; 7 nucleotides align to TRBD1. The CDR3 is made up of 15 amino acids. With V trimmed by 6 bases and J by 0 bases, 5 bases remained unmatched. Germline CDR1 SEHNR, CDR2 FQNEAQ (reference sequence). The CDR3 here is CASSQGTASNQPQHF. In DNA, the CDR3 is TGTGCCAGCAGTCAAGGGACAGCTAGCAATCAGCCCCAGCATTTT.

This clone was seen a handful of times. V is TRBV20-1 and J is TRBJ1-2; D is perhaps TRBD1 (6 bases). Trimming took off 6 bases at V and 5 bases at J, with 10 bases between the two ends. This CDR3 has 11 residues. From germline, CDR1 is DFQATT and CDR2 SNEGSKA (reference sequence). CDR3 in amino acids: CSASGEYGYTF. CDR3 sequence (DNA): TGCAGTGCGTCAGGGGAATATGGCTACACCTTC.